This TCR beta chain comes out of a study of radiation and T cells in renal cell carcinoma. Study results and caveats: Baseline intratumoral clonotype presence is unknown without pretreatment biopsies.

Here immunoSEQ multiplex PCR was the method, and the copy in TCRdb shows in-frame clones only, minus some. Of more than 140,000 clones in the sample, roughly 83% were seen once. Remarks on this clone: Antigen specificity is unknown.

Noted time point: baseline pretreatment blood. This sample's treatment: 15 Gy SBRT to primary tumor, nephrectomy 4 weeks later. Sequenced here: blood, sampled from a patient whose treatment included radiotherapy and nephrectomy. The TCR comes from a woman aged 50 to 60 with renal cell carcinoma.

Here the CDR3 reads CAWSVGGNTQYF. For the CDR3, the DNA is TGTGCCTGGAGTGTAGGAGGAAATACGCAGTATTTT. This chain links TRBV30 with TRBJ2-3, with D maybe TRBD2 (5 bases). Germline CDR1 and CDR2: GTSNPN and SVGIG (reference sequence). This CDR3 spans 12 amino acids. V gave up 0 bases and J gave up 7 bases, with 8 bases separating them.